The clone carrying this T cell receptor (beta chain) is classed as medium-sized. The TCR library was built from RNA with a 3' RACE protocol and unique molecular identifiers. TCRdb re-called the 3' RACE reads through MiXCR, storing one row per CDR3 protein. This sample has about 40,000 distinct CDR3 sequences, with less than 8.5% found just once. This sample was included in a study of HIV-infected children after antiretroviral therapy interruption. The sample's treatment: PENTA 11 planned treatment interruption arm or continuous ART arm. The sequence derives from a pool of human donors with HIV. The sequencing used CD45RA+ CD4+ T cells from PBMCs, pooled from several time points, collected from a donor given antiretroviral therapy, either interrupted or continuous. Indicated subset: naive CD4+ CD45RA+ CD45RO- T cells.

This CDR3 reads CASSFSGSYNEQFF. CDR3 nucleotides: TGTGCCAGCAGTTTCTCCGGCAGCTACAATGAGCAGTTCTTC. The V gene is TRBV12-3 or TRBV12-4, the J gene TRBJ2-1; D remains ambiguous. V lost 3 bases, J lost 3 bases, and 9 bases lay in between. CDR3 length: 14 amino acids.